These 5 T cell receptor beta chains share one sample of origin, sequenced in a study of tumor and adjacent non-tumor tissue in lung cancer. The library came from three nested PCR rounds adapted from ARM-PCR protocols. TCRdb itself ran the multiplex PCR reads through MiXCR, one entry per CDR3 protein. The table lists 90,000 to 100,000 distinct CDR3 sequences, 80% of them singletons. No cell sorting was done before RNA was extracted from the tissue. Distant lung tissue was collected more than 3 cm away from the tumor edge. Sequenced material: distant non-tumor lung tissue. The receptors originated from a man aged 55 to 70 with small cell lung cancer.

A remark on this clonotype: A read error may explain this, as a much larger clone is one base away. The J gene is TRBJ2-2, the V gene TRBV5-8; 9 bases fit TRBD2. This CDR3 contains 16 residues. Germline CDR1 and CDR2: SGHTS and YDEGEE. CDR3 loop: CASSRGLALDTEELFF. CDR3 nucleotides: TGTGCCAGCAGTCGCGGACTAGCGTTGGACACCGAGGAGCTGTTTTTT.

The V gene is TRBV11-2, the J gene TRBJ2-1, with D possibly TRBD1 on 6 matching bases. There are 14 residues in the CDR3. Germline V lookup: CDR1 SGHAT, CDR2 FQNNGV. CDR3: CANSLQGAYNEQFF. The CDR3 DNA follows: TGTGCTAACAGTCTACAGGGAGCTTACAATGAGCAGTTCTTC. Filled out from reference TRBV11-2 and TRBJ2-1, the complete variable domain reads EAGVAQSPRYKIIEKRQSVAFWCNPISGHATLYWYQQILGQGPKLLIQFQNNGVVDDSQLPKDRFSAERLKGVDSTLKIQPAKLEDSAVYLCANSLQGAYNEQFFGPGTRLTVL.

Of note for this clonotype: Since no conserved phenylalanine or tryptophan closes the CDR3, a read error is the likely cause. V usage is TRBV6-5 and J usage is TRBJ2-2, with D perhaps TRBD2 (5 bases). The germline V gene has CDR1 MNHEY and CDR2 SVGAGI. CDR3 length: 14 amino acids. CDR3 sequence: CASSYGGVDGELFI. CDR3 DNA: TGTGCCAGCAGTTACGGTGGCGTGGACGGGGAACTGTTTATT.

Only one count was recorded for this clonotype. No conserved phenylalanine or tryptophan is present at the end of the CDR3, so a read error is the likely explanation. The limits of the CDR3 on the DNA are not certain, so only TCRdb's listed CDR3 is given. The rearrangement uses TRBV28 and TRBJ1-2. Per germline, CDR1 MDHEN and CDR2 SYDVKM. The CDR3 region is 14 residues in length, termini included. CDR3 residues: CASNLAGFDYGYTS.

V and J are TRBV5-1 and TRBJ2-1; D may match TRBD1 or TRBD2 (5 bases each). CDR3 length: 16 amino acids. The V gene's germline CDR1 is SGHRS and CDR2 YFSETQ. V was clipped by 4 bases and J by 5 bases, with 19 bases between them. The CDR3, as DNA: TGCGCCAGCAGCGAACTACCGGGGCAGCTGAACAATGAGCAGTTCTTC. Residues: CASSELPGQLNNEQFF. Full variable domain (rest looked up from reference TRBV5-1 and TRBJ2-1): KAGVTQTPRYLIKTRGQQVTLSCSPISGHRSVSWYQQTPGQGLQFLFEYFSETQRNKGNFPGRFSGRQFSNSRSEMNVSTLELGDSALYLCASSELPGQLNNEQFFGPGTRLTVL.